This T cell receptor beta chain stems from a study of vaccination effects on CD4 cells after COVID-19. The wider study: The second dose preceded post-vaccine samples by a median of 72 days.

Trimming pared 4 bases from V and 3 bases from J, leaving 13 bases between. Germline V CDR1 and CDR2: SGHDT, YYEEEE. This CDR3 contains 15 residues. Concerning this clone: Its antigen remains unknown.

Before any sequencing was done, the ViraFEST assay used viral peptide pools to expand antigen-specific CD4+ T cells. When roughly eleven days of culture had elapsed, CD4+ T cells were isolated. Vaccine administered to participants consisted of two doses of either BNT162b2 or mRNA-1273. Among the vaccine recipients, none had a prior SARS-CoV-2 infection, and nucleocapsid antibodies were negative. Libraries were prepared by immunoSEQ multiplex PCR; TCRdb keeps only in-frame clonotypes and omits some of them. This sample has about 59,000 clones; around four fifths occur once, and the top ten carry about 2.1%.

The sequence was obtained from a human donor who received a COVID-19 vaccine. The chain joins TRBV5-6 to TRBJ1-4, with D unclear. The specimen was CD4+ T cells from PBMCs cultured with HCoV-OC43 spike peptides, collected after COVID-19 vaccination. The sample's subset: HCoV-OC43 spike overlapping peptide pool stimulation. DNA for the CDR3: TGTGCCAGCAGCCGGGGTGGGCAGCCTAATGAAAAACTGTTTTTT. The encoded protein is CASSRGGQPNEKLFF.